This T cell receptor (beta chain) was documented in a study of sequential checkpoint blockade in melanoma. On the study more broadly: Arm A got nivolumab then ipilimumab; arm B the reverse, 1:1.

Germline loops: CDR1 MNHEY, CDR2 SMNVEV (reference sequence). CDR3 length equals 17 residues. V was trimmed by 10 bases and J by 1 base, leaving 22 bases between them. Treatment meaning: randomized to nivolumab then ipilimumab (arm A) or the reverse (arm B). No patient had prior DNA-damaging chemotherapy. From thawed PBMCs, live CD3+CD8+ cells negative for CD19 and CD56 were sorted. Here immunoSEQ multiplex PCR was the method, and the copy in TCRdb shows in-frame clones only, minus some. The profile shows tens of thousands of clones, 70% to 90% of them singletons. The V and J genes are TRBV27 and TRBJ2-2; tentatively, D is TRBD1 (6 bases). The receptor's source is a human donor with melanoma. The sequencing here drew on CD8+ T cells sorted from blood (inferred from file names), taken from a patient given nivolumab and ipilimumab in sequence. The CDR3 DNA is TGTGCCACCCTCCCTGATCGGGACACACAGAACACCGGGGAGCTGTTTTTT. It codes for CATLPDRDTQNTGELFF.